This TCR beta chain was captured by sequencing in a study of T-cell memory formation after mild COVID-19. Study-wide background: TCR clusters were mostly donor specific. Study-level points and caveats: Whether second-wave clones peaking at day 37 were SARS-CoV-2 specific went unconfirmed. Contracting CD4+ clones lay largely in CM and EM, with CD8+ ones residing in EMRA.

Trimming at V came to 0 bases and at J to 6 bases, leaving 2 bases not matched to a gene. The CDR3 loop spans 13 amino acids. Germline V gives CDR1 SGHDT, CDR2 YYEEEE. The 5'RACE method, run with constant-segment primers, produced TCR alpha and TCR beta cDNA libraries (carrying sample barcodes and UMIs). TCRdb fed the 5' RACE reads into MiXCR, producing one record per CDR3 protein. This sample carries 100,000 to 120,000 distinct CDR3 sequences, over 20% of them seen once, and the ten largest clones take roughly two fifths. To note about this clonotype: Its antigen remains unidentified.

The source is a man younger than 35 who had mild COVID-19 (a few samples of this study predate the infection). Cell type and time point are not known. Material for sequencing was PBMCs or a T cell subset sorted from them (not recorded which). The chain combines TRBV5-6 with TRBJ1-1; 7 bases line up with TRBD1. CDR3 bases: TGTGCCAGCAGCTTGGGCAGGGGGGCTGAAGCTTTCTTT. As protein: CASSLGRGAEAFF.